This T cell receptor beta chain was sequenced during a study of control samples from healthy donors and cancer patients. V was pared by 5 bases and J by 5 bases, with 6 bases of the junction left unmatched. Germline values: CDR1 MNHEY, CDR2 SVGAGI. This CDR3 has 13 residues. Repertoires were generated with immunoSEQ multiplex PCR, while TCRdb's copy carries only in-frame clones and drops some. The data show fewer than 90,000 clones, with approximately 90% seen just once and 4.5% to 6% held by the top ten. Sequencing was carried out using blood. The receptor's source is a woman in her 50s in good health. This chain joins TRBV6-5 and TRBJ2-7, with 7 positions matching TRBD2. CDR3: CASSKTSPHEQYF. In nucleotides, the CDR3 is TGTGCCAGCAGTAAGACTAGCCCCCACGAGCAGTACTTC.